Each of the 8 T cell receptor beta chains below was sequenced from the same sample in a study of pediatric ulcerative colitis (dated by TCRdb to between 2017 and 2020). The library was obtained by the immunoSEQ multiplex PCR assay. TCRdb limited this immuneACCESS table to in-frame rearrangements with V and J called. A share of clones is missing; checked studies link under half to unresolved V genes, and the rest is unexplained. For this sample the table gives about 36,000 clones, of which less than 80% were detected only once. The top ten hold 0.65% to 0.75% of the sample. During colonoscopy, one to two pinch biopsies were obtained from the rectum for research purposes. The sequenced sample consisted of gut tissue. These receptors came from a boy between 10 and 17 years old with moderate ulcerative colitis.

The chain joins TRBV6-5 to TRBJ2-3; no reliable D call. The CDR3 is 13 amino acids. Germline V CDR1 and CDR2: MNHEY, SVGAGI. The V and J ends lost 7 bases and 8 bases respectively, with 16 bases between them. The CDR3 sequence: CASTQVGKRTQYF. The CDR3, as DNA: TGTGCCAGCACCCAAGTAGGGAAGCGTACGCAGTATTTT.

The CDR3 loop is CASAERRYNEQFF. CDR3 in DNA: TGTGCCAGCGCGGAACGACGGTACAATGAGCAGTTCTTC. V is TRBV5-5 and J is TRBJ2-1; no clear D gene. CDR1 and CDR2 (germline): SGHKS, YYEKEE (reference sequence). The CDR3 has 13 amino acids. V shed 7 bases and J shed 4 bases, with 12 bases lying between them.

The chain's CDR3 is CASSQDRGTQETQYF. For the CDR3, the DNA is TGTGCCAGCAGCCAAGATAGGGGGACACAAGAGACCCAGTACTTC. The rearrangement joins TRBV4-2 to TRBJ2-5; D might be TRBD1 (6 bases). Germline CDR1 is LGHNA and CDR2 is YNFKEQ. V shed 0 bases and J shed 2 bases, with 10 bases lying between them. The length of the CDR3 is 15 residues.

Regarding this clone: The junction shows a germline mismatch at one end, possibly a read error. The CDR3 loop is CASSQAQTGNTIYF. The DNA for the CDR3 is TGTGCCAGCAGCCAAGCCCAAACTGGCAACACCATATATTTT. The chain uses TRBV4-2 and TRBJ1-3, with D hard to call. Germline values: CDR1 LGHNA, CDR2 YNFKEQ. CDR3 length: 14 amino acids.

The chain employs TRBV28 and TRBJ2-3; D not resolved. Trimming pared 7 bases from V and 0 bases from J, leaving 8 bases between. CDR1 and CDR2 (germline): MDHEN, SYDVKM. This CDR3 comprises 13 residues. Written as DNA, the CDR3 is TGTGCCAGCAAGGTTCCTAGCACAGATACGCAGTATTTT. Its translation: CASKVPSTDTQYF. Combining the CDR3 with reference TRBV28 and TRBJ2-3 gives the whole variable domain DVKVTQSSRYLVKRTGEKVFLECVQDMDHENMFWYRQDPGLGLRLIYFSYDVKMKEKGDIPEGYSVSREKKERFSLILESASTNQTSMYLCASKVPSTDTQYFGPGTRLTVL.

The chain employs TRBV14 and TRBJ1-2; no reliable D call. V was pared by 4 bases and J by 8 bases, with 17 bases between. The CDR3 loop spans 14 amino acids. Germline V gives CDR1 SGHDN, CDR2 FVKESK. In DNA form, the CDR3 reads TGTGCCAGCAGCCCCACCATGAGGGCTAACGGCTACACCTTC. It yields the protein CASSPTMRANGYTF.

The chain couples TRBV5-1 to TRBJ2-2; D is ambiguous. The germline V gene has CDR1 SGHRS and CDR2 YFSETQ. V gave up 0 bases and J gave up 4 bases, with 7 bases separating them. The CDR3 has 14 residues. CDR3 DNA: TGCGCCAGCAGCTTGGAGCGAGTCACCGGGGAGCTGTTTTTT. Amino acid sequence: CASSLERVTGELFF.

As regards this clone: Germline is not matched at one junction end, which may reflect a read error. The chain combines TRBV29-1 with TRBJ2-3; possibly TRBD2 for D (5 bases). CDR1 is SQVTM, CDR2 ANQGSEA, per germline. The CDR3 length is 12 residues. The CDR3: CSVQEGTDTQYF. The CDR3 DNA is TGCAGCGTTCAAGAGGGAACAGATACGCAGTATTTT.